This T cell receptor beta chain derives from a study of control samples from healthy donors and cancer patients. Generated by immunoSEQ multiplex PCR, the TCRdb table keeps only in-frame clones and is missing some. The sample contains more than 85,000 clones, about 90% of which appear only once. The CDR3 consists of 14 residues. Germline V gene data show CDR1 as LNHNV and CDR2 as YYDKDF (reference sequence). The ends were cut back, 0 bases at V and 11 bases at J, with 16 bases in the middle. The sample was blood. The chain has TRBV15 and TRBJ1-1; possible D gene TRBD1, 5 bases. This receptor was taken from a woman under 30 in good health. In DNA, the CDR3 is TGTGCCACCAGCAGAGATTGGGCAGGCAGGGAGGCTTTCTTT. Translation: CATSRDWAGREAFF. Full variable domain (rest looked up from reference TRBV15 and TRBJ1-1): DAMVIQNPRYQVTQFGKPVTLSCSQTLNHNVMYWYQQKSSQAPKLLFHYYDKDFNNEADTPDNFQSRRPNTSFCFLDIRSPGLGDTAMYLCATSRDWAGREAFFGQGTRLTVV.